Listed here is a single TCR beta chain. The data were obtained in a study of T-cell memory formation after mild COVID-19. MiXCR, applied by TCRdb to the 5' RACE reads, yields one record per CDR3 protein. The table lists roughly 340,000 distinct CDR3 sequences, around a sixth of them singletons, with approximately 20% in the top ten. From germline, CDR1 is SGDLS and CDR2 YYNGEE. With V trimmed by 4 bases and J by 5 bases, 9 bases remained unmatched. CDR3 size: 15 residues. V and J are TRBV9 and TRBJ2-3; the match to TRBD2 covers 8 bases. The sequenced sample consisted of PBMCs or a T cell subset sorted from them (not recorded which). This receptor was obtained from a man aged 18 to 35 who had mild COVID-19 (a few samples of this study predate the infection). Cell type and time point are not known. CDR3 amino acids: CASSLRGTRQDTQYF. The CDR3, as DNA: TGTGCCAGCAGCCTCCGGGGGACTAGGCAAGATACGCAGTATTTT.